This TCR beta chain was identified in a study of CD8 T cells in ankylosing spondylitis. Study results and caveats: Disease-linked clones displayed a CD8+ phenotype and appeared relatively rarely in peripheral blood.

Quantitative 5'-RACE with molecular barcodes generated TCR beta libraries. TCRdb re-analysed the 5' RACE reads in MiXCR, keeping a single row per CDR3 protein. The repertoire holds nearly 350,000 distinct CDR3 sequences, with about 15% as singletons. The sample holds many counts of this clonotype. No antigen is known for it. V gave up 0 bases and J gave up 7 bases, with 11 bases separating them. CDR3 length: 14 amino acids. From germline, CDR1 is SGHRS and CDR2 YFSETQ. This chain uses TRBV5-1 with TRBJ2-1; no firm D call. This receptor was identified in a male donor with ankylosing spondylitis or in good health (not recorded which). Sequencing used blood, either unsorted or a sorted T cell fraction (not recorded which). The CDR3 sequence: CASSLDVPGNEQFF. The CDR3 region has the DNA TGCGCCAGCAGCTTGGACGTCCCCGGTAATGAGCAGTTCTTC.